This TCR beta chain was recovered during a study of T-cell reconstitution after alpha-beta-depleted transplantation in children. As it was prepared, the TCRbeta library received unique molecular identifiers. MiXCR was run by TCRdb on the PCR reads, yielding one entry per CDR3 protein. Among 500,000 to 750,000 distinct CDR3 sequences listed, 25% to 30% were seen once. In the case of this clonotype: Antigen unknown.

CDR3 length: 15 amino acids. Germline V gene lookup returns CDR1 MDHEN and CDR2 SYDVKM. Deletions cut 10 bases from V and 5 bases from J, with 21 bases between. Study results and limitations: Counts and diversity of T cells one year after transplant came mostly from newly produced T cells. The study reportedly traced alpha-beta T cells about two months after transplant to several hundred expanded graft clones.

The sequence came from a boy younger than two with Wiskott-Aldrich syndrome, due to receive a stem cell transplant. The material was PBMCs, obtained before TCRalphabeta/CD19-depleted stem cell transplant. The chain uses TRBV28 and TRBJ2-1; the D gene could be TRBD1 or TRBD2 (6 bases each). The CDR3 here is CATITTGGAHNEQFF. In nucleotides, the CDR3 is TGTGCCACCATCACCACCGGGGGCGCCCACAATGAGCAGTTCTTC.